The entry below describes one T cell receptor (beta chain). Antigen specificity is unknown. This specimen belongs to a study of T cell responses to AZD1222 COVID-19 vaccine. Study outcomes and limitations: Two AZD1222 doses significantly raised spike-specific TCR breadth and depth over controls. Spike as a whole was targeted by vaccine-associated CD4 TCRs, dominant at 160-218 and 743-854. Baseline seropositivity occurred in only a handful of AZD1222 recipients.

Repertoires were generated with immunoSEQ multiplex PCR, while TCRdb's copy carries only in-frame clones and drops some. The sample contains about 110,000 clones, roughly 91% of which appear only once. The V gene's germline CDR1 is SGHRS and CDR2 YFSETQ. The CDR3 is made up of 14 amino acids. The ends lost 0 bases at V and 5 bases at J; junction bases unmatched: 3. The starting material was peripheral blood, obtained 28 days after the second AZD1222 dose. The V and J genes are TRBV5-1 and TRBJ2-5, with 8 bases lining up with TRBD1. The clonotype was recovered from an adult who received the AZD1222 COVID-19 vaccine. The chain's CDR3 is CASSLVTGEETQYF. The CDR3 DNA reads TGCGCCAGCAGCTTGGTGACAGGGGAGGAGACCCAGTACTTC.